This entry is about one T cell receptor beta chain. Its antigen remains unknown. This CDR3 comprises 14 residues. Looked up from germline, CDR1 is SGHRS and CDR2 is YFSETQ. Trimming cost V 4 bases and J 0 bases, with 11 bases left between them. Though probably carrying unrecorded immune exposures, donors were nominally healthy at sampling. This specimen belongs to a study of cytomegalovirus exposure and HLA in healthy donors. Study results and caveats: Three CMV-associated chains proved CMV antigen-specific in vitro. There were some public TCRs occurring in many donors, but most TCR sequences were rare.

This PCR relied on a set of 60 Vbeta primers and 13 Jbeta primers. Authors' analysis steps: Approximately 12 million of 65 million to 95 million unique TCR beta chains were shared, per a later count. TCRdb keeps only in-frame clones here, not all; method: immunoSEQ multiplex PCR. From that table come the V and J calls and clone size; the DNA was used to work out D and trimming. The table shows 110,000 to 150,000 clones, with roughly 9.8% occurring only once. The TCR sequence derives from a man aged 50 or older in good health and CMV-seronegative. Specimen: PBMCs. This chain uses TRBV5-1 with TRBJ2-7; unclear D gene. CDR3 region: CASSDRVLSYEQYF. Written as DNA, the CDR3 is TGCGCCAGCAGCGACCGGGTCCTCTCCTACGAGCAGTACTTC.